The subject of this entry is one T cell receptor (beta chain). The data were taken from a study of T cells after somatic rescue of genetic block. The CDR3 loop spans 15 amino acids. Trimming removed 6 bases at V and 1 base at J, with 12 bases between. Germline loops: CDR1 MDHEN, CDR2 SYDVKM. Sequenced by immunoSEQ multiplex PCR; TCRdb stores in-frame clones only, minus some. This table holds tens of thousands of clones, 90% found once. This TCR was sampled from a young woman. The chain combines TRBV28 with TRBJ2-2, with D hard to call. Sequenced material: peripheral blood mononuclear cells (PBMCs). The CDR3 reads CASREGRLNTGELFF. DNA for the CDR3: TGTGCCAGCAGGGAAGGACGGCTGAACACCGGGGAGCTGTTTTTT.